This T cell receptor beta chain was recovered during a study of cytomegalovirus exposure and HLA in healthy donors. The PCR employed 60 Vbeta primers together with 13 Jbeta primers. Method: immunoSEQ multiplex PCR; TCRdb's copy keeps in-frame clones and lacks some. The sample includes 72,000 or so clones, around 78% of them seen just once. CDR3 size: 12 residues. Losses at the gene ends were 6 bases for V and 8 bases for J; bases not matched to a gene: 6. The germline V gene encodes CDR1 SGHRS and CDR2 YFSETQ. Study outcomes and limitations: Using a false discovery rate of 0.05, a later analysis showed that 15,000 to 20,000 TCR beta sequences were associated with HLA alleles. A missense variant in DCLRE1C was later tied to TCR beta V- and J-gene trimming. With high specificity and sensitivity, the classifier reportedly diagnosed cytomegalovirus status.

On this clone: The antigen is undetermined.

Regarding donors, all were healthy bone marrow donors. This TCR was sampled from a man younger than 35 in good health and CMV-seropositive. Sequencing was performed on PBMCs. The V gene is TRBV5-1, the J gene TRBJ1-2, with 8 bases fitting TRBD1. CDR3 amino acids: CASIGTGPGYTF. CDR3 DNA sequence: TGCGCCAGCATCGGGACAGGCCCCGGCTACACCTTC.